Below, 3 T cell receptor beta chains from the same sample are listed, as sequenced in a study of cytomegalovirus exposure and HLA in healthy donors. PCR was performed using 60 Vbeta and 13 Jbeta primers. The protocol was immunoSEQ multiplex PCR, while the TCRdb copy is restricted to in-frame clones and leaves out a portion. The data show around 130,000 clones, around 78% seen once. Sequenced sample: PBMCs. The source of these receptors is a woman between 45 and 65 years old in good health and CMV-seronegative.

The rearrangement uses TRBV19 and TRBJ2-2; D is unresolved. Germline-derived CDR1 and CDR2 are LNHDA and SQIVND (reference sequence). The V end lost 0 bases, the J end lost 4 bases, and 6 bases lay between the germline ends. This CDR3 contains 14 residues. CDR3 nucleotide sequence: TGTGCCAGTAGTATAGATCGAGGCACCGGGGAGCTGTTTTTT. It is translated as CASSIDRGTGELFF.

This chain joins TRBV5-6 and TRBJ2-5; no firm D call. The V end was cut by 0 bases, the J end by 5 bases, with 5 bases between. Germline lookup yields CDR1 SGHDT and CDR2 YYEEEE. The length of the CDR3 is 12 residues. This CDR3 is CASSLGRETQYF. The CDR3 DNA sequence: TGTGCCAGCAGCTTGGGGCGGGAGACCCAGTACTTC.

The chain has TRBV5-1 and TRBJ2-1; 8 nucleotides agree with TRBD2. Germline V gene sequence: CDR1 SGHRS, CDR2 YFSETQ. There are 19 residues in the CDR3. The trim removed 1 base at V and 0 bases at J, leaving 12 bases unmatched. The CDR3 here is CASSLSRGGGGSSYNEQFF. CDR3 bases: TGCGCCAGCAGCTTGAGTCGGGGAGGCGGGGGGAGCTCCTACAATGAGCAGTTCTTC.